This T cell receptor beta chain was obtained from a study of human T cells and chemical hapten exposure (dated by TCRdb to 2020 to 2022). In the study overall: For sensitization, 2% DPC in acetone was applied to a roughly 2 cm by roughly 2 cm area of upper inner arm skin. Throughout the study period of around 25 weeks, patients also received therapeutic DPC doses to the scalp every week. Patch testing was done on the upper back using Finn chambers containing 0.01% DPC, and results were scored after 6 days according to International Contact Dermatitis Research Group standards. The mostly female patient cohort included alopecia areata with under or over 50% scalp involvement, alopecia totalis and alopecia universalis. Libraries were combined into a pool for sequencing, and differences in TCR yield between samples came mainly from small differences in library volumes within the pool. The study tracked peripheral blood TCR repertoire changes in vivo during primary and secondary sensitization to the hapten diphenylcyclopropenone (DPC) in alopecia patients. Blood was sampled from patients pre-sensitization (week 0) and at 2, 6 and about 24 weeks after DPC sensitization. For TCR sequencing, blood came from 25 to 35 alopecia patients at anywhere from one to four time points (pre-sensitization, 2, 6 and 24 weeks).

Spanning cysteine to phenylalanine, the CDR3 consists of 16 amino acids. Only the CDR3 portion is preserved as DNA: 48 bases, with reading frame beginning at the first base. The germline ends are 16 bases apart after V is trimmed by 0 bases and J by 7 bases. CDR1 SGHAT and CDR2 FQNNGV were looked up in the germline V gene. Receptors were amplified or captured by RACE. The sequencing machine was a NextSeq 500. During library preparation, unique molecular identifiers were attached to individual cDNA molecules so that TCRs could be counted in a quantitative, reproducible way. From each blood RNA sample, both TCR alpha and TCR beta chains were sequenced. In the authors' own workflow: Samples had a median of approximately 96,000 TCRs, with a range from about 23,224 to 690,600. V, J and CDR3 annotation of the TCR reads was performed with the Decombinator software suite. For the PS versus PT1 abundance plots, all samples were subsampled to the same number of TCRs (28,000). Expanded TCRs were defined as absent before sensitization and observed at least eight times at the 2-week time point. TCRdb cleaned the public reads at Q25 with fastp, built clones with MiXCR and kept in-frame beta chains. Identical CDR3 protein sequences are pooled into one entry, listed with their most common genes and DNA. The V and J calls and clone size come from TCRdb's table, not from the authors' own analysis. A total of 84,000 or so distinct CDR3 sequences appear in this sample, roughly 10% of them only once. Approximately 2.3% of the sample lies in the top ten.

This clonotype was observed a few times. The specificity of this receptor is unknown. Base qualities are missing; no much larger clone stands one base away. The full study reports these points: A positive correlation was found between the number of PT1 expanded TCRs and patch test score, with significance reached at thresholds 8, 16 and 32 but not 4. After repeated subsampling, changes were observed in the strength of the expansion versus patch-test correlation and in the threshold at which the correlation became significant. Significantly more large CDR3 similarity clusters were formed by expanded TCRs than by pre-sensitization or healthy control sets, consistent with antigen-driven responses. No change with DPC sensitization was found in the number of TCRs above 1 in 1000 frequency, and no evidence of global repertoire structure alterations was found. Because every patient had alopecia, a presumed autoimmune disease, the patients' immune response might differ from that of healthy individuals.

This specimen's time point label, per the study, means: patch test 2, 6 weeks after DPC sensitization. The treatment or condition label, as the study defines it: therapeutic diphenylcyclopropenone sensitization with weekly scalp DPC. At every patch-test visit, the blood draw took place before the patch test was put on. Patients were considered eligible if aged 18 to 70, diagnosed with alopecia and deemed suitable for DPC therapy, and patients were excluded if pregnant. Total RNA was extracted from unfractionated whole blood collected in Tempus Blood RNA tubes. Source: whole blood, taken in connection with sensitization to the hapten diphenylcyclopropenone (DPC). The V gene is TRBV11-2 and the J gene is TRBJ2-1, with the D gene not confidently named. This sequence originates from a woman aged 25-40 years with alopecia areata. Some clones in this sample may be carry-over from other donors' samples. The DNA reads as follows: TGTGCCAGCAGCTTAGACCCCCGTGGCCCCCGGAATGAGCAGTTCTTC. Its translation is CASSLDPRGPRNEQFF.